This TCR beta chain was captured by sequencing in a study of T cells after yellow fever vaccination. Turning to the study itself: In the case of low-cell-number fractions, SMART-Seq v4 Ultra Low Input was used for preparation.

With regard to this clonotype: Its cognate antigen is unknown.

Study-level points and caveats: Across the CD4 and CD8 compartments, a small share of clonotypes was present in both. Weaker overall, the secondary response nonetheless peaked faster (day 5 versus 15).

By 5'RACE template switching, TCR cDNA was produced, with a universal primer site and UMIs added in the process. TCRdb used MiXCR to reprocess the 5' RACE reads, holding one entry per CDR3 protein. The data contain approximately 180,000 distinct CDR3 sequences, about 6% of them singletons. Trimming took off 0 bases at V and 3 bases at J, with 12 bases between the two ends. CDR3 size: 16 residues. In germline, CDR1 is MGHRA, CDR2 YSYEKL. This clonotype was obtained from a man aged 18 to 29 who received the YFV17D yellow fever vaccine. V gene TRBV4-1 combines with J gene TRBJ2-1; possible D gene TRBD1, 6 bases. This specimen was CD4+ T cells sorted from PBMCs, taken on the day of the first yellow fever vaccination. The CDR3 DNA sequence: TGCGCCAGCAGCCAAGAGGGCAAGGGGGACTACAATGAGCAGTTCTTC. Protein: CASSQEGKGDYNEQFF.